The subject of this entry is one T cell receptor (beta chain). Its antigen is as yet unknown. The data derive from a study of blood T cells in healthy people across ages. The V end was cut by 1 base, the J end by 6 bases, with 10 bases between. CDR3 length: 14 residues. Germline-derived CDR1 and CDR2 are SGHRS and YFSETQ. The authors ran a second PCR of about 6 to 12 cycles using a sample-barcoded 5' primer and a J-beta primer mix. Each CDR3 protein is one row after TCRdb ran MiXCR on the 5' RACE reads. Of 850,000 to 1,100,000 distinct CDR3 sequences in the sample, 35% to 40% were seen once. Every participating donor contributed around 9.5 milliliters of peripheral blood through a draw. Extraction of total RNA produced a minimum of 5 micrograms from each sample. The study's findings and limits: Considered underestimates were the diversity estimates obtained from one million T cells. As age increased, TCR beta diversity per million T cells fell in a roughly linear fashion.

The TCR originated in a man between 18 and 35 years old in good health. The gene calls are TRBV5-1 and TRBJ1-4; D is unresolved. Sequencing was performed on blood. This CDR3 is CASSLWGPDEKLFF. The CDR3 nucleotides read TGCGCCAGCAGCTTGTGGGGTCCGGATGAAAAACTGTTTTTT.